This T cell receptor beta chain was retrieved from a study of T cells after yellow fever vaccination. In its sample, this clonotype was seen many times. The CDR3 runs to 16 residues. After removal of 3 bases from V and 7 bases from J, the junction contained 8 bases not matched to a gene. Germline V gene data show CDR1 as KGHDR and CDR2 as SFDVKD. TCRdb analysed the 5' RACE reads with MiXCR anew, one entry per CDR3 protein. Of 30,000 to 35,000 distinct CDR3 sequences detected, 6% to 8.5% appear once; the ten largest clones hold 22%. The rearrangement links TRBV24-1 to TRBJ2-1, with 10 bases fitting TRBD1. The TCR originated in a man aged 18 to 29 who received the YFV17D yellow fever vaccine. The sample consisted of PBMCs, either bulk or a sorted T-cell subset (CD4+, CD8+, memory, or dextramer-sorted; not recorded which), taken on the day of the first yellow fever vaccination. CDR3 bases: TGTGCCACCAGTGATACCGGGACAGGGGCGATGAATGAGCAGTTCTTC. It specifies CATSDTGTGAMNEQFF.